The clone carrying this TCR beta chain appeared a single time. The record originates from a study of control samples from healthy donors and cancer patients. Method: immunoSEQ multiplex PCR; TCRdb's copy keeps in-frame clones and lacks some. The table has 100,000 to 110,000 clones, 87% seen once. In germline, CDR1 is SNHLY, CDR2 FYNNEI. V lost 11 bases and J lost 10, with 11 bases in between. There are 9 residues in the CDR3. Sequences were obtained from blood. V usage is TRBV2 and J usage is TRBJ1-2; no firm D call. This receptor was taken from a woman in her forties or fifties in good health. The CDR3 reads CAGEGYYTF. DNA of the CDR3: TGTGCCGGCGAAGGGTACTACACCTTC.